A single sample gave rise to the 29 T cell receptor beta chains below, sequenced in a study of tumor and adjacent non-tumor tissue in lung cancer. The template was RNA from unsorted bulk tissue. Distant lung tissue was collected more than 3 cm away from the tumor edge. A modified ARM-PCR protocol with three rounds of nested PCR amplified TCRbeta. MiXCR, applied by TCRdb to the multiplex PCR reads, yields one record per CDR3 protein. The sample holds some 66,000 distinct CDR3 sequences; around two thirds are singletons and the top ten take about 31%. Sequencing input: distant non-tumor lung tissue. The receptors originated from a man aged 65 to 85 with non-small cell lung cancer.

Of note for this clonotype: Without the conserved terminal phenylalanine or tryptophan, this CDR3 likely stems from a read error. The chain uses TRBV29-1 and TRBJ2-3; 9 positions match TRBD2. Germline assignment: CDR1 SQVTM and CDR2 ANQGSEA. This CDR3 contains 15 residues. This CDR3 reads CSVRVSGSRSDTQYS. Written as DNA, the CDR3 is TGCAGCGTGAGGGTTAGCGGGAGTCGCTCAGATACACAGTATTCT.

Comments on this clonotype: A junction end diverges from the germline sequence, so it may reflect a read error. V and J are TRBV29-1 and TRBJ2-5; 8 bases are shared with TRBD1. CDR1 is SQVTM and CDR2 is ANQGSEA in the germline V gene. The CDR3 covers 12 residues. CDR3 sequence reads: CCFDRGVENQYF. The CDR3 nucleotides read TGCTGCTTCGACAGGGGAGTAGAGAACCAGTACTTC.

On this clonotype itself: This CDR3 fails to terminate in the conserved phenylalanine or tryptophan, so it likely reflects a read error. The limits of the CDR3 on the DNA are not certain, so only TCRdb's listed CDR3 is given. V and J are TRBV11-2 and TRBJ2-7. The V gene's germline CDR1 is SGHAT and CDR2 FQNNGV. 12 amino acids form the CDR3, both terminal residues included. The chain's CDR3 is CASSSDYYEHYY.

With regard to this clonotype: A much larger clonotype is one base distant, so this may be a read error. This rearrangement joins TRBV19 to TRBJ1-4; D not certain. Germline V lookup: CDR1 LNHDA, CDR2 SQIVND (reference sequence). V was cut by 0 bases and J by 3 bases, with 11 bases left in between. This CDR3 contains 16 residues. CDR3 protein: CASSIDRYSPNEKLFF. Here the CDR3 DNA reads TGTGCCAGTAGTATAGATCGGTACAGTCCTAATGAAAAACTGTTTTTT.

This clonotype was seen at least ten times. The V gene is TRBV6-5, the J gene TRBJ2-6; D gene uncertain. V was shortened by 10 bases and J by 1 base, with 14 bases between the two germline ends. The CDR3 sequence is 15 residues long. Germline V lookup: CDR1 MNHEY, CDR2 SVGAGI. CDR3 bases: TGTGCCACCGTCTCTACCGCGTCTGGGGCCAACGTCCTGACTTTC. Protein sequence: CATVSTASGANVLTF.

A remark on this clonotype: This may come from a read error, since a much larger clone is one base off. The CDR3 protein is CASSYSRPGERDTQYF. DNA for the CDR3: TGTGCCAGCAGTTACTCGAGGCCAGGCGAGAGGGATACGCAGTATTTT. This rearrangement joins TRBV6-2 or TRBV6-3 to TRBJ2-3, with D unresolved. V shed 0 bases and J shed 6 bases, with 16 bases lying between them. The germline V gene encodes CDR1 MNHEY and CDR2 SVGEGT. CDR3 length: 16 amino acids.

As for this clonotype: A much larger clone differs from this one at a single base, so this may be a read error. V gene TRBV28 combines with J gene TRBJ2-7; D is undetermined. CDR3 size: 12 residues. Trimming cost V 4 bases and J 5 bases, with 9 bases left between them. Germline V gene data show CDR1 as MDHEN and CDR2 as SYDVKM. This CDR3 reads CASSSCVDEQYF. The CDR3 region has the DNA TGTGCCAGCAGTTCCTGTGTCGACGAGCAGTACTTC.

This clonotype occurred a few times. It may be a read error: a sequence one base away is much more abundant. The rearrangement links TRBV29-1 to TRBJ1-6; D not certain. The CDR3 consists of 13 residues. Germline V gene sequence: CDR1 SQVTM, CDR2 ANQGSEA. The V end was cut by 7 bases, the J end by 8 bases, with 15 bases between. In DNA form, the CDR3 reads TGCAGCGCCTCAGTCTCCCGAGATTCACCCCTCCACTTT. It codes for CSASVSRDSPLHF.

The sample holds many counts of this clonotype. This chain uses TRBV2 with TRBJ2-5, with 7 nucleotides matching TRBD1. The CDR3 loop spans 15 amino acids. The J segment lost 3 bases and the V segment lost 6 bases, leaving 10 bases of the junction unmatched. CDR1 and CDR2 (germline): SNHLY, FYNNEI. Here the CDR3 reads CASRHRDRAKETQYF. The DNA of the CDR3 is TGTGCCAGCAGGCACCGGGACAGAGCAAAAGAGACCCAGTACTTC.

In DNA, the CDR3 is TGTGCCAGCAGCCTTATGAATGAGCGATTCTTC. Translation gives CASSLMNERFF. The rearrangement uses TRBV13 and TRBJ2-1; D not certain. Germline CDR1 and CDR2: PRHDT and FYEKMQ (reference sequence). The CDR3 runs to 11 residues. Trimming pared 5 bases from V and 16 bases from J, leaving 15 bases between. Complete variable domain (other parts from reference TRBV13 and TRBJ2-1): AAGVIQSPRHLIKEKRETATLKCYPIPRHDTVYWYQQGPGQDPQFLISFYEKMQSDKGSIPDRFSAQQFSDYHSELNMSSLELGDSALYFCASSLMNERFFGPGTRLTVL.

Comment on this clonotype: This may be a read error, as it is one base from a much larger clone. The J gene is TRBJ2-7, the V gene TRBV6-5, with TRBD2 identical over 9 bases. The CDR3 has 15 amino acids. Per the germline V gene, CDR1 is MNHEY and CDR2 is SVGAGI. CDR3 loop: CDSSRNSGRVYEQYF. CDR3 DNA sequence: TGTGACAGCAGCCGGAATAGCGGGAGAGTCTACGAGCAGTACTTC.

A word on this clonotype: One end of the junction varies from germline; a read error may be responsible. The chain is built from TRBV11-3 and TRBJ2-4, with a possible D match to TRBD1 (5 bases). The germline gives CDR1 SGHNT, CDR2 YENEEA. This CDR3 comprises 16 residues. The CDR3 DNA follows: TGTGCCAGCAGCTTGAATAGGGGTAATTCCAAAACCATTCAGTATTTC. Protein product: CASSLNRGNSKTIQYF.

This chain joins TRBV20-1 and TRBJ2-1, with 15 positions matching TRBD2. This CDR3 has 17 residues. Germline CDR1 DFQATT, CDR2 SNEGSKA (reference sequence). CDR3 residues: CNATERTSGRGYNEQFF. CDR3 DNA sequence: TGCAATGCCACCGAACGGACTAGCGGGAGGGGCTACAATGAGCAGTTCTTC.

A word on this clonotype: A much larger clone lies a single base off, so this may be a read error. The chain couples TRBV5-6 to TRBJ1-1; 7 positions match TRBD1. Germline assignment: CDR1 SGHDT and CDR2 YYEEEE. The CDR3 loop spans 12 amino acids. This CDR3 reads CANSLTGIEAFF. The CDR3 region has the DNA TGTGCCAACAGCTTGACAGGGATCGAAGCTTTCTTT.

The chain joins TRBV11-2 to TRBJ2-3; the D is unclear. The CDR3 sequence is 17 residues long. The germline V gene has CDR1 SGHAT and CDR2 FQNNGV. Between the trimmed V and J ends, which lost 8 bases and 5 bases, there was a span of 26 bases. CDR3 DNA sequence: TGTGCCAGCTGCCTAAATCAATGGGTGGGTGGCATAGATACGCAGTATTTT. Translation gives CASCLNQWVGGIDTQYF.

The chain joins TRBV20-1 to TRBJ2-5; D might be TRBD1 or TRBD2, each matching 5 bases. The V end lost 0 bases, the J end lost 3 bases, and 11 bases lay between the germline ends. The CDR3 is 14 residues long. Germline V gene sequence: CDR1 DFQATT, CDR2 SNEGSKA (reference sequence). The CDR3 sequence is CSARDSEGKETQYF. The DNA for the CDR3 is TGCAGTGCTAGAGACAGTGAGGGGAAAGAGACCCAGTACTTC.

V gene TRBV11-2 combines with J gene TRBJ2-5, with 7 bases fitting TRBD2. The CDR3 length is 14 residues. Looked up from germline, CDR1 is SGHAT and CDR2 is FQNNGV. The J segment lost 14 bases and the V segment lost 4 bases, leaving 16 bases of the junction unmatched. The CDR3 loop reads CASSSWEGQGTRYF. In nucleotides, the CDR3 is TGTGCCAGCAGCTCCTGGGAGGGCCAAGGGACCCGATACTTC.

This chain connects TRBV6-1 to TRBJ1-2, with D unclear. The CDR3 consists of 11 residues. The V end was cut by 7 bases, the J end by 5 bases, with 8 bases between. Germline V gives CDR1 MNHNS, CDR2 SASEGT. CDR3 sequence reads: CASTSTYGYTF. CDR3 in DNA: TGTGCCAGCACCTCGACGTATGGCTACACCTTC.

Notes on this clonotype: No conserved phenylalanine or tryptophan is present at the end of the CDR3, so a read error is the likely explanation. This CDR3 reads CASSKERTGNEQFL. Here the CDR3 DNA reads TGCGCCAGCAGCAAAGAAAGGACAGGTAATGAGCAGTTCTTA. V and J are TRBV4-1 and TRBJ2-1, with TRBD1 matching 7 bases. The CDR3 is 14 amino acids. In germline, CDR1 is MGHRA, CDR2 YSYEKL.

A note on this clonotype: A junction end diverges from the germline sequence, so it may reflect a read error. This sequence joins TRBV20-1 and TRBJ2-2, with D maybe TRBD2 (5 bases). The germline CDR1 and CDR2 sequences are DFQATT and SNEGSKA (reference sequence). This CDR3 is 15 amino acids long. This CDR3 reads CSARGIEAGTGELYF. CDR3 bases: TGCAGTGCTAGAGGTATCGAAGCAGGTACCGGGGAGCTGTATTTT.

The chain uses TRBV6-2 or TRBV6-3 and TRBJ1-5; the D gene is possibly TRBD1 (5 bases). Between the trimmed V and J ends, which lost 6 bases and 1 base, there was a span of 16 bases. The CDR3 covers 16 residues. Germline V gives CDR1 MNHEY, CDR2 SVGEGT. In DNA form, the CDR3 reads TGTGCCAGCAGGCAACCAGGGCGACAAAGCAATCAGCCCCAGCATTTT. Its protein product is CASRQPGRQSNQPQHF.

A remark on this clonotype: This sequence may be a read error, since a much larger clone differs from it by one base. The chain carries TRBV10-3 and TRBJ1-2; D is uncertain. The CDR3 runs to 11 residues. The ends were cut back, 8 bases at V and 9 bases at J, with 13 bases in the middle. Germline V gene sequence: CDR1 ENHRY, CDR2 SYGVKD. CDR3 DNA sequence: TGTGCCATCGGTTTAACTGGGAGCTACACCTTC. Protein sequence: CAIGLTGSYTF.

This clonotype was seen repeatedly, ten times or more. J is TRBJ2-1 and V is TRBV5-5; D is unresolved. This CDR3 is built from 13 residues. V was pared by 6 bases and J by 2 bases, with 9 bases between. From germline, CDR1 is SGHKS and CDR2 YYEKEE (reference sequence). CDR3 region: CASIDPPYNEQFF. CDR3 sequence (DNA): TGTGCCAGCATCGACCCACCCTACAATGAGCAGTTCTTC.

This clonotype was seen once. In this CDR3 the conserved last residue, phenylalanine or tryptophan, is missing, so a read error is likely. The CDR3 region is CDSSPHRVADEQYI. The DNA for the CDR3 is TGTGACAGCAGTCCCCACAGGGTCGCGGACGAGCAGTACATC. This chain uses TRBV28 with TRBJ2-7, with D possibly being TRBD1 (6 bases). Germline-derived CDR1 and CDR2 are MDHEN and SYDVKM. CDR3 length: 14 amino acids.

Concerning this clonotype itself: A junction end diverges from the germline sequence, so it may reflect a read error. The rearrangement links TRBV29-1 to TRBJ2-7; maybe TRBD2 (6 bases). Germline V CDR1 and CDR2: SQVTM, ANQGSEA. CDR3 length equals 11 residues. In DNA form, the CDR3 reads TGCAGCGTTGACGGGGGTAATGAGCGGTACTTC. It specifies CSVDGGNERYF.

This clonotype was seen just once. Since the CDR3 does not end with the conserved phenylalanine or tryptophan, this likely comes from a read error. This chain uses TRBV11-2 with TRBJ2-5, with D possibly TRBD2 on 6 matching bases. Germline V gene data show CDR1 as SGHAT and CDR2 as FQNNGV. The CDR3 runs 14 residues. CDR3 loop: CTSSFGRDQGTQYS. The CDR3 DNA sequence: TGTACCAGCAGCTTCGGGCGGGACCAGGGGACCCAGTACTCC.

A note on this clonotype: One base away lies a much larger clone, so this may be a sequencing read error. The V and J genes are TRBV11-2 and TRBJ2-3; TRBD2 is a possible D gene (5 bases). This CDR3 is built from 14 residues. Germline values: CDR1 SGHAT, CDR2 FQNNGV. The CDR3 region is CASWVKGEGDMQYF. CDR3 sequence (DNA): TGTGCTAGCTGGGTGAAGGGTGAGGGAGATATGCAGTATTTT.

This clonotype was seen a single time. A junction boundary mismatches the germline segment, possibly from a read error. The chain combines TRBV12-3 or TRBV12-4 with TRBJ2-7; D remains ambiguous. The CDR3 consists of 12 residues. The CDR3 is CASSPTYYKQCF. As DNA, the CDR3 is TGTGCAAGCAGTCCGACATACTACAAGCAGTGCTTC.

The chain employs TRBV9 and TRBJ2-7; the D gene is possibly TRBD1 (6 bases). Germline CDR1 SGDLS, CDR2 YYNGEE. This CDR3 is 14 amino acids long. V lost 4 bases and J lost 5, with 16 bases in between. In DNA, the CDR3 is TGTGCCAGCAGCCGGTACCAGGGGTTCGACGAGCAGTACTTC. Its translation is CASSRYQGFDEQYF.